The rows below give T cell receptor beta chains drawn from one sample of a study of T cell clonotyping in hematopoietic cell transplantation. The protocol was immunoSEQ multiplex PCR, while the TCRdb copy is restricted to in-frame clones and leaves out a portion. The profile covers 9,000 to 13,000 clones, with 75% to 85% appearing a single time and under 9.5% taken by the ten largest. The material was PBMCs, obtained 30 days after allogeneic stem cell transplant. The source is a female patient aged 40 to 50 who had an allogeneic stem cell transplant from a related donor, so T cells may come from the graft donor. Some clones in this sample may be carry-over from other donors' samples. CDR3s include the opening cysteine and the closing phenylalanine or tryptophan. Each record gives: D gene, J gene, CDR3 length, V gene, CDR3 protein. The D gene is left open where the match is weak.

- TRBJ2-7 12 TRBV19 CASSIDRDEQYF
- TRBJ2-5 11 TRBV6-6 CASSYQETQYF
TRBD1 TRBJ2-7 13 TRBV2 CASKRTGVYEQYF
TRBD2 TRBJ2-2 16 TRBV5-1 CASSLGAAGATGELFF
- TRBJ2-5 13 TRBV9 CASSVVGGETQYF
- TRBJ1-3 16 TRBV7-2 CASSQYDRTIQDDIYF
- TRBJ2-7 11 TRBV2 CAVNRDYEQYF
- - 14 TRBV19 CASSASIGLYEQYF
TRBD1 TRBJ2-1 14 TRBV11-2 CASSLRQGNNEQFF
- TRBJ2-1 15 TRBV11-3 CASSNRQNSYNEQFF
- TRBJ2-6 19 TRBV10-1 CASSERYRVGDSGANVLTF
TRBD2 TRBJ2-7 17 TRBV4-1 CASSQEQATSGRYEQYF
TRBD2 TRBJ2-1 17 TRBV11-2 CASSLRLRTSGSMEQFF
- TRBJ1-1 15 TRBV14 CASSQITGLHTEAFF
TRBD1 TRBJ1-1 15 TRBV11-3 CASSYTGVTNTEAFF
TRBD2 TRBJ2-3 15 TRBV9 CASSVASGSTDTQYF
TRBD2 TRBJ2-7 15 TRBV19 CASSLGLAGSYEQYF